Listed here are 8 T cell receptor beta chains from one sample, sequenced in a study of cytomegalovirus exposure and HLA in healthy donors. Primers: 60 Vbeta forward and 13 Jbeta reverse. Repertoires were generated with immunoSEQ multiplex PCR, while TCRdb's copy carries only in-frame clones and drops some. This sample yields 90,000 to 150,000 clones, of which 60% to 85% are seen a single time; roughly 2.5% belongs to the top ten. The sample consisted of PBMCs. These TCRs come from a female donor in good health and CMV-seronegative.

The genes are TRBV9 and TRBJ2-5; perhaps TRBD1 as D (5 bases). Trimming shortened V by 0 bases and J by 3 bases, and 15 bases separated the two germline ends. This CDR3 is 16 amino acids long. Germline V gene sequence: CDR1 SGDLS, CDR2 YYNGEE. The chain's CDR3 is CASSVEAGNLEETQYF. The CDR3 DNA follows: TGTGCCAGCAGCGTAGAGGCAGGGAATTTGGAAGAGACCCAGTACTTC. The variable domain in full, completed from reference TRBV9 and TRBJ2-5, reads DSGVTQTPKHLITATGQRVTLRCSPRSGDLSVYWYQQSLDQGLQFLIQYYNGEERAKGNILERFSAQQFPDLHSELNLSSLELGDSALYFCASSVEAGNLEETQYFGPGTRLLVL.

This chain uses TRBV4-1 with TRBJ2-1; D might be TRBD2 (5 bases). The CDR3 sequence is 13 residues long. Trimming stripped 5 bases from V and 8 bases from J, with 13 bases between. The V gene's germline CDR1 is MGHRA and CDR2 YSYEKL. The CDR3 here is CASSRASPDEQFF. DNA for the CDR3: TGCGCCAGCAGCAGGGCTAGCCCCGATGAGCAGTTCTTC.

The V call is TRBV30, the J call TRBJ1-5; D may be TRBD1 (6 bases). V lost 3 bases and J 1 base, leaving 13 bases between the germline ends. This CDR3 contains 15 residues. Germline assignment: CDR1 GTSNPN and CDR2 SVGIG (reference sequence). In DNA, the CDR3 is TGTGCCTGGAGCGCCGGGACACGGAGCAATCAGCCCCAGCATTTT. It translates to CAWSAGTRSNQPQHF.

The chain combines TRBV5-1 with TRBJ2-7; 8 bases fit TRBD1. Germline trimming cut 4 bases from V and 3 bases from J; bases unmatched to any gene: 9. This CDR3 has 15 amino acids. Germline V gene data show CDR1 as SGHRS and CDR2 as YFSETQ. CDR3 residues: CASSPPGQEHYEQYF. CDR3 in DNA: TGCGCCAGCAGCCCGCCGGGACAGGAGCACTACGAGCAGTACTTC.

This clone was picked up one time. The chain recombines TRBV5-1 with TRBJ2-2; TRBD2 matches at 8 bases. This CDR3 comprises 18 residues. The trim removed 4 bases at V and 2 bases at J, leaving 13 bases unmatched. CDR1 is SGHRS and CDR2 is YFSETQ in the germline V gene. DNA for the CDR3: TGCGCCAGCAGCCCACGGACTAGCTCCGACCACAACACCGGGGAGCTGTTTTTT. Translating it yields CASSPRTSSDHNTGELFF. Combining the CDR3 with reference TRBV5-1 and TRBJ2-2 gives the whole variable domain KAGVTQTPRYLIKTRGQQVTLSCSPISGHRSVSWYQQTPGQGLQFLFEYFSETQRNKGNFPGRFSGRQFSNSRSEMNVSTLELGDSALYLCASSPRTSSDHNTGELFFGEGSRLTVL.

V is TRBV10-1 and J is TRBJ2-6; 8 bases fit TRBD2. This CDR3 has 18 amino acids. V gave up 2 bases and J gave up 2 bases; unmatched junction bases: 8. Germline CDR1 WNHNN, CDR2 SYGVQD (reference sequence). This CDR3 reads CASSEGRGGKAGANVLTF. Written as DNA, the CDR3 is TGCGCCAGCAGTGAGGGCCGGGGGGGCAAGGCTGGGGCCAACGTCCTGACTTTC.

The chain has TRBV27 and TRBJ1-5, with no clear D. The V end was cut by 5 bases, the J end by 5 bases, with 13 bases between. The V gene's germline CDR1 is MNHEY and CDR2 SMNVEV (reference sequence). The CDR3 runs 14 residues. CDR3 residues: CASSGFWGDQPQHF. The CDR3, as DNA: TGTGCCAGCAGTGGCTTCTGGGGAGATCAGCCCCAGCATTTT.

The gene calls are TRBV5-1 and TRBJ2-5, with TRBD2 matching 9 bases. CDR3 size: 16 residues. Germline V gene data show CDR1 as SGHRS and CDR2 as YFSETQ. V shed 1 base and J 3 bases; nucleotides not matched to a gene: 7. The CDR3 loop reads CASSLPGSGGEETQYF. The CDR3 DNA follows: TGCGCCAGCAGCTTGCCCGGTAGCGGGGGAGAAGAGACCCAGTACTTC. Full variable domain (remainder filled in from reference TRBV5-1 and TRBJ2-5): KAGVTQTPRYLIKTRGQQVTLSCSPISGHRSVSWYQQTPGQGLQFLFEYFSETQRNKGNFPGRFSGRQFSNSRSEMNVSTLELGDSALYLCASSLPGSGGEETQYFGPGTRLLVL.